These 24 T cell receptor beta chains came from one sample sequenced in a study of immune characterization of retroperitoneal liposarcoma. TCRdb ran MiXCR on the PCR reads and lists one entry per CDR3 protein. The sample shows about 10,000 distinct CDR3 sequences, about 27% of them seen only once. What was sequenced was tumor tissue. All receptors derive from a female donor with retroperitoneal liposarcoma.

With regard to this clonotype: The junction and the germline gene differ at one end; a read error may be behind it. The chain combines TRBV5-3 with TRBJ1-5, with a weak D call TRBD1 (6 bases). TRBV5-3 is an ORF, with its function uncertain. The CDR3 contains 16 residues. Here the CDR3 DNA reads TGTGCCAGCAGCTTGGCCGGGGGCGGGAGCAATCAGCCCCAGCATTTT. Protein: CASSLAGGGSNQPQHF.

The V call is TRBV10-2, the J call TRBJ2-1, with 10 bases matching TRBD2. This CDR3 spans 15 amino acids. Looked up from germline, CDR1 is WSHSY and CDR2 is SAAADI. The trim removed 6 bases at V and 10 bases at J, leaving 12 bases unmatched. The CDR3 DNA reads TGCGCCAGCAGAGAAGGACTAGCGGTCTCCTACGAGCAGTTCTTC. Translating gives CASREGLAVSYEQFF.

A single count supports this clonotype. The chain's CDR3 is CASSLISGEETQFF. The CDR3 DNA sequence: TGTGCCAGCAGCTTAATCAGCGGGGAGGAGACCCAGTTCTTC. The J gene is TRBJ2-3, the V gene TRBV7-6; 7 bases line up with TRBD2. The J call is uncertain, as TRBJ2-1 better fits the DNA end. The CDR3 runs to 14 residues. CDR1 is SGHVS, CDR2 FNYEAQ, per germline.

This clonotype occurred many times. This chain uses TRBV7-2 with TRBJ2-1, with TRBD2 as a possible D gene (7 bases). The CDR3 runs 15 residues. Trimming shortened V by 2 bases and J by 10 bases, and 18 bases separated the two germline ends. Germline loops: CDR1 SGHTA, CDR2 FQGNSA. This chain's CDR3 is CASSLQSGGLYEQFF. CDR3 nucleotides: TGTGCCAGCAGCTTACAATCCGGGGGGCTTTACGAGCAGTTCTTC.

This sequence joins TRBV6-1 and TRBJ2-3; either TRBD1 or TRBD2 may fit D (6 bases each). The germline gives CDR1 MNHNS, CDR2 SASEGT. Trimming pared 2 bases from V and 2 bases from J, leaving 11 bases between. This CDR3 spans 15 amino acids. CDR3 nucleotide sequence: TGTGCCAGCAGTGAATCGGGGGCCCTCACAGATACGCAGTATTTT. Protein product: CASSESGALTDTQYF.

This chain links TRBV12-3 or TRBV12-4 with TRBJ2-3; TRBD2 agrees at 13 bases. The CDR3 extends over 16 amino acids. The V segment lost 5 bases and the J segment 4 bases; nucleotides outside the gene matches: 6. The CDR3 nucleotides read TGTGCCAGCAGTCCCGGGACTAGCGGGATCTCAGATACGCAGTATTTT. It translates to CASSPGTSGISDTQYF.

The V gene is TRBV6-6, the J gene TRBJ2-7; 9 bases match TRBD2. The V and J ends lost 2 bases and 3 bases, in that order; junction bases with no gene match: 2. This CDR3 comprises 14 residues. Germline V gene sequence: CDR1 MNHNY, CDR2 SVGAGI (reference sequence). The CDR3 region is CASSYGTSFYEQYF. The CDR3 DNA is TGTGCCAGCAGTTACGGGACTAGCTTCTACGAGCAGTACTTC.

This clonotype was observed many times. The CDR3 spells CASSYSGAEQFF. The CDR3 coding sequence is TGTGCCAGCAGTTACTCAGGGGCCGAGCAGTTCTTC. This sequence joins TRBV6-6 and TRBJ2-1, with D possibly being TRBD1 (5 bases). V was cut by 0 bases and J by 10 bases, with 7 bases left in between. The CDR3 has 12 amino acids. The germline V gene encodes CDR1 MNHNY and CDR2 SVGAGI (reference sequence).

This clonotype ranks as medium-sized. The chain joins TRBV10-3 to TRBJ2-2, with 8 positions matching TRBD2. The trim removed 3 bases at V and 6 bases at J, leaving 3 bases unmatched. The CDR3 runs to 14 residues. Germline values: CDR1 ENHRY, CDR2 SYGVKD. CDR3: CAISDVGGAGELFF. The CDR3 region has the DNA TGTGCCATCAGTGATGTCGGGGGGGCCGGGGAGCTGTTTTTT.

This clonotype showed up many times. The CDR3 DNA reads TGTGCCAGCAGTGAAGCAGCCGGTAACACCGGGGAGCTGTTTTTT. Its translation: CASSEAAGNTGELFF. The chain joins TRBV6-1 to TRBJ2-2; D not resolved. CDR1 is MNHNS, CDR2 SASEGT, per germline. The length of the CDR3 is 15 residues. The V and J ends lost 0 bases and 2 bases respectively, with 7 bases between them.

The rearrangement links TRBV6-5 to TRBJ2-1; D remains unclear. The J call is in doubt because the DNA end fits TRBJ2-5 better. Germline V gene lookup returns CDR1 MNHEY and CDR2 SVGAGI. The CDR3 covers 16 residues. CDR3 sequence (DNA): TGTGCCAGCAGTTACTCGTTCAGGCAGCGTGAGGAGACCCAGTACTTC. This sequence encodes CASSYSFRQREETQYF.

V and J are TRBV6-1 and TRBJ1-1; D is uncertain. The CDR3 consists of 13 residues. Trimming stripped 8 bases from V and 11 bases from J, with 21 bases between. Germline CDR1 is MNHNS and CDR2 is SASEGT. In DNA form, the CDR3 reads TGTGCCAGCCGAAAAATGGGCCAAACCGGGGCTTTCTTT. It is translated as CASRKMGQTGAFF.

V gene TRBV6-5 combines with J gene TRBJ2-2; 16 positions agree with TRBD2. J was trimmed by 6 bases and V by 4 bases; bases with no gene match: 5. This CDR3 comprises 17 residues. Germline V lookup: CDR1 MNHEY, CDR2 SVGAGI. CDR3 loop: CASSSGLAGGHAGELFF. In DNA form, the CDR3 reads TGTGCCAGCAGTTCGGGACTAGCGGGGGGGCACGCCGGGGAGCTGTTTTTT.

This clonotype was seen once. DNA for the CDR3: TGTGCCAGCAGCCCCGACAGGATTTCCACAGATACGCAGTATTTT. It codes for CASSPDRISTDTQYF. The V and J genes are TRBV7-2 and TRBJ2-3, with D tentatively TRBD1 (6 bases). The CDR3 loop spans 15 amino acids. V shed 5 bases and J shed 2 bases, with 14 bases lying between them. Germline V CDR1 and CDR2: SGHTA, FQGNSA.

This clonotype is labeled as medium-sized (0.01 to 0.1%). The chain links TRBV6-1 to TRBJ2-1, with D unresolved. The V gene's germline CDR1 is MNHNS and CDR2 SASEGT. The CDR3 extends over 12 amino acids. Trimming stripped 2 bases from V and 10 bases from J, with 9 bases between. The CDR3 reads CASSEWVYEQFF. The CDR3 nucleotides are TGTGCCAGCAGTGAATGGGTCTACGAGCAGTTCTTC.

This clonotype is classed as medium-sized. The rearrangement joins TRBV6-1 to TRBJ2-5; a possible D gene is TRBD2 (6 bases). V lost 8 bases, J lost 11 bases, and 27 bases lay in between. The germline gives CDR1 MNHNS, CDR2 SASEGT. The CDR3 has 15 residues. CDR3 nucleotide sequence: TGTGCCAGCCGATTCACTACGGGAGATGGCAATGAGCAGTACTTC. This gives the protein CASRFTTGDGNEQYF.

This sequence joins TRBV6-5 and TRBJ2-1, with 12 bases fitting TRBD2. The J call may be mistaken, given a closer DNA end match to TRBJ2-7. CDR3 length: 16 residues. CDR1 is MNHEY and CDR2 is SVGAGI in the germline V gene. This CDR3 is CASSFSSGGVYNEQYF. The CDR3 region has the DNA TGTGCCAGCAGCTTCTCTAGCGGGGGGGTTTACAATGAGCAGTACTTC.

The chain joins TRBV12-3 or TRBV12-4 to TRBJ2-1; 7 bases map to TRBD1. The V gene end was trimmed by 4 bases and the J gene end by 0 bases; junction bases not matched to a gene: 6. This CDR3 is built from 16 residues. This chain's CDR3 is CASSYRQGGSYNEQFF. As DNA, the CDR3 is TGTGCCAGCAGTTACCGACAGGGTGGCTCCTACAATGAGCAGTTCTTC.

This chain links TRBV28 with TRBJ2-1; D not certain. CDR3 length: 15 residues. CDR1 and CDR2 from the germline V gene are MDHEN and SYDVKM. Deletions cut 4 bases from V and 10 bases from J, with 20 bases between. For the CDR3, the DNA is TGTGCCAGCAGTTCCCCCCCGTCACTTTCCTACGAGCAGTTCTTC. The encoded protein is CASSSPPSLSYEQFF.

The V gene is TRBV27, the J gene TRBJ2-1; TRBD2 matches at 10 bases. The CDR3 is 19 residues long. The germline V gene has CDR1 MNHEY and CDR2 SMNVEV (reference sequence). V shed 1 base, J shed 13 bases, and the junction held 22 bases outside the gene matches. The CDR3 sequence is CASSLLPLSTSGPQETQFF. The CDR3 nucleotides are TGTGCCAGCAGTTTATTGCCCCTTTCGACTAGCGGGCCCCAAGAGACCCAGTTCTTC.

By sample share, this clonotype is medium-sized (0.01 to 0.1%). The rearrangement uses TRBV6-1 and TRBJ2-3; 10 bases align to TRBD2. The germline V gene has CDR1 MNHNS and CDR2 SASEGT. The CDR3 extends over 17 amino acids. V shed 3 bases and J 1 base; nucleotides not matched to a gene: 7. The CDR3 protein is CASSDQPSGGGTDTQYF. CDR3 nucleotide sequence: TGTGCCAGCAGTGACCAACCCAGCGGGGGGGGCACAGATACGCAGTATTTT.

Of note for this clonotype: A much larger clone differs by one base, so this may be a read error. This chain's CDR3 is CVSSLDDVAGTEAFF. CDR3 coding DNA: TGTGTCAGCAGCTTAGATGATGTTGCGGGGACTGAAGCTTTCTTT. The chain uses TRBV7-3 and TRBJ1-1; D remains unclear. Germline V lookup: CDR1 SGHTA, CDR2 FQGTGA. This CDR3 is 15 amino acids long.

This clonotype has ten or more counts. The genes are TRBV12-3 or TRBV12-4 and TRBJ2-1; TRBD2 matches at 12 bases. The CDR3 is 18 amino acids. V gave up 3 bases and J gave up 7 bases; unmatched junction bases: 13. CDR3 residues: CASSFLRGRLAGENEQFF. Here the CDR3 DNA reads TGTGCCAGCAGTTTTCTCAGGGGGCGACTAGCGGGAGAGAATGAGCAGTTCTTC.

This clonotype was observed a few times. The chain employs TRBV28 and TRBJ1-4; D not certain. The CDR3 extends over 14 amino acids. CDR1 is MDHEN, CDR2 SYDVKM, per germline. V dropped 6 bases and J dropped 6 bases, with 14 bases sitting between them. CDR3: CASSLSGEHEKLFF. In DNA, the CDR3 is TGTGCCAGCAGCCTGTCAGGCGAGCATGAAAAACTGTTTTTT.